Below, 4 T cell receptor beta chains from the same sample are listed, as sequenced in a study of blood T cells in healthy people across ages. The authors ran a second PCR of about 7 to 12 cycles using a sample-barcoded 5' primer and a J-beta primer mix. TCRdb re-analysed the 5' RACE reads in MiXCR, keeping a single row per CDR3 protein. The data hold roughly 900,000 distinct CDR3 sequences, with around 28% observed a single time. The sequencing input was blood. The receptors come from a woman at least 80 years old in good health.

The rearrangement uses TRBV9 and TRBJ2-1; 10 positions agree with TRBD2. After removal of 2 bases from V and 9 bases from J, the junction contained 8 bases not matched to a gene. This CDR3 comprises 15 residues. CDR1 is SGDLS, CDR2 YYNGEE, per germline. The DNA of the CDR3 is TGTGCCAGCAGCGTCAGAGCGGGGGGGCCGGGTGAGCAGTTCTTC. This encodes CASSVRAGGPGEQFF.

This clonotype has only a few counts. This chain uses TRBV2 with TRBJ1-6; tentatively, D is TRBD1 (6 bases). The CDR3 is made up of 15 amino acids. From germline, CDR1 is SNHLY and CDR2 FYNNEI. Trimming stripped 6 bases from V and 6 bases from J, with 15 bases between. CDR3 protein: CASSALGGGNSPLHF. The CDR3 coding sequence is TGTGCCAGCAGCGCGTTGGGGGGCGGTAATTCACCCCTCCACTTT.

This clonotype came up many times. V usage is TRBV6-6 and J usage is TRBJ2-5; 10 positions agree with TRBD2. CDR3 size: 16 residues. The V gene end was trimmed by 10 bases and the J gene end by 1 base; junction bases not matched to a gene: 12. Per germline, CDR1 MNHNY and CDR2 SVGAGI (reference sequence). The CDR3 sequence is CATSKGAGGIQETQYF. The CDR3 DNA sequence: TGTGCCACCTCTAAGGGAGCGGGGGGGATCCAAGAGACCCAGTACTTC.

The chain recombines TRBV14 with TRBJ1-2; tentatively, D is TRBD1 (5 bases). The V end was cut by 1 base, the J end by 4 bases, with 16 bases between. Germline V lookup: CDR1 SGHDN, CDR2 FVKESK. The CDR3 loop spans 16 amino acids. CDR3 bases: TGTGCCAGCAGCCAAGGCTCGGGGCCGAAGGGCTATGGCTACACCTTC. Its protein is CASSQGSGPKGYGYTF.